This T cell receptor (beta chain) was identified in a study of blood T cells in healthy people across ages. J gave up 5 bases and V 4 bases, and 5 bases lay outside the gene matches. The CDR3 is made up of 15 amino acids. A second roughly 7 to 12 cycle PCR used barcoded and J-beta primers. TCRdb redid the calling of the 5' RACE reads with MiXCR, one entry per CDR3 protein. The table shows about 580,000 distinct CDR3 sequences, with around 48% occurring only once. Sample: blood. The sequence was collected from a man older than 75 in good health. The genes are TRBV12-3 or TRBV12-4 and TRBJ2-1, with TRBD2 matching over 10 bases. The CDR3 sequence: CASSWGTSGNNEQFF. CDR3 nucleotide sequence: TGTGCCAGCAGTTGGGGTACTAGCGGGAACAATGAGCAGTTCTTC.